The sequence of this TCR beta chain was determined in a study of shared clonotypes between healthy human individuals. Of note for this clone: Other DNA sequences in the same sample also yield this CDR3.

An assay was performed, and its level was deep. Ten immunoSEQ deep assay plates were used to sequence unsorted PBMC DNA. The assay was immunoSEQ multiplex PCR, and TCRdb's table has in-frame clones only and misses some. Here the sample spans about 490,000 clones, about 82% being singletons. Healthy HIV-negative adults with no recent acute infections or vaccinations were recruited as donors. The source of this sequence is a middle-aged woman in good health. Some clones in this sample may be carry-over from other donors' samples. Sequences were obtained from PBMCs.

CDR3 sequence (DNA): TGTGCCACCCGGGACAGGGGGGATACGCAGTATTTT. This translates into CATRDRGDTQYF. The chain uses TRBV2 and TRBJ2-3, with 11 bases that match TRBD1. This CDR3 has 12 amino acids. The germline gives CDR1 SNHLY, CDR2 FYNNEI. Trimming removed 10 bases from V and 6 bases from J; junction bases left unmatched: 3.